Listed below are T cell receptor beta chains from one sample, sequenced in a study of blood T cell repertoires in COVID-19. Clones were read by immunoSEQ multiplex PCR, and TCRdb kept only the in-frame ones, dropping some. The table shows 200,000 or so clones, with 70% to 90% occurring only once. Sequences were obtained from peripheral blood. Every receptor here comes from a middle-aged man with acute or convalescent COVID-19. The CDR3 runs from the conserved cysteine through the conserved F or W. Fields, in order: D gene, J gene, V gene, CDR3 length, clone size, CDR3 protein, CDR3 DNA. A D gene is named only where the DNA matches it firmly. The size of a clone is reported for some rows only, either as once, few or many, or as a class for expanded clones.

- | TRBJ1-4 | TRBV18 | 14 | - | CASSPQGANEKLFF | TGTGCCAGCTCACCACAGGGGGCTAATGAAAAACTGTTTTTT
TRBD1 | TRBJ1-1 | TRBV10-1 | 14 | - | CASSESAGGTEAFF | TGCGCCAGCAGTGAGTCGGCAGGGGGCACTGAAGCTTTCTTT
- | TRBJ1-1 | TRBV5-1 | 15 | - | CASSFSLGRNTEAFF | TGCGCCAGCAGCTTCTCCCTAGGCAGGAACACTGAAGCTTTCTTT
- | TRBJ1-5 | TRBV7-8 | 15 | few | CASSLSKGGNQPQHF | TGTGCCAGCAGCTTAAGTAAGGGAGGCAATCAGCCCCAGCATTTT
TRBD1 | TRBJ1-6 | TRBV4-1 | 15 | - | CASSQGQGGHSPLHF | TGCGCCAGCAGCCAAGGACAGGGGGGACATTCACCCCTCCACTTT
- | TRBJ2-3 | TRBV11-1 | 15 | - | CASSAWTEAEMAQYF | TGTGCCAGCAGCGCCTGGACGGAGGCAGAGATGGCGCAGTATTTT
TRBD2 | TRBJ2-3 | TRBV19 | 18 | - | CASSLDHLGLAGPDTQYF | TGTGCCAGTAGTCTCGACCACCTTGGACTAGCGGGGCCAGATACGCAGTATTTT
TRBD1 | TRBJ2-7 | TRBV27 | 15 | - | CASSQTGTGAYEQYF | TGTGCCAGCAGTCAAACCGGGACAGGGGCCTACGAGCAGTACTTC
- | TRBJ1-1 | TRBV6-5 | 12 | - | CASSSQGFQAFF | TGTGCCAGCAGTTCACAGGGCTTCCAGGCTTTCTTT
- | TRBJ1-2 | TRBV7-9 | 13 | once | CASSLVTGYGYTF | TGTGCCAGCAGCTTAGTGACAGGATATGGCTACACCTTC
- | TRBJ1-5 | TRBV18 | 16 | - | CASSPGGREPYRPQHF | TGTGCCAGCTCACCAGGGGGCAGGGAGCCCTATAGGCCCCAGCATTTT
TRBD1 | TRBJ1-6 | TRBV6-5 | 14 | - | CASSYGGQVVPLHF | TGTGCCAGCAGTTATGGGGGACAGGTGGTCCCCCTCCACTTT
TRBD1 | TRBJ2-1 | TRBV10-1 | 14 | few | CASSVDRVDNEQFF | TGCGCCAGCAGCGTGGACAGGGTGGACAATGAGCAGTTCTTC
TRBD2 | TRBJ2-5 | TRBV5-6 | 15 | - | CASSLTSGGQETQYF | TGTGCCAGCTCCCTGACTAGCGGGGGACAAGAGACCCAGTACTTC
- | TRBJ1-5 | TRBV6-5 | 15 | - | CASRLDSSRNQPQHF | TGTGCCAGCAGACTTGACAGTAGCCGCAATCAGCCCCAGCATTTT
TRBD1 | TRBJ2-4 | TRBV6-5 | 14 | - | CASSPGTGKDIQYF | TGTGCCAGCAGTCCCGGGACAGGGAAGGACATTCAGTACTTC
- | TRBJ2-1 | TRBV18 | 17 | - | CASSQQGAGGRGNEQFF | TGTGCCAGCTCACAACAGGGAGCTGGGGGTAGGGGGAATGAGCAGTTCTTC
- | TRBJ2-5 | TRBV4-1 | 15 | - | CASSPRGSERETQYF | TGCGCCAGCAGCCCGCGAGGCAGTGAGAGGGAGACCCAGTACTTC
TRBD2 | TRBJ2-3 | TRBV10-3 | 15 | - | CATIAGGPSTDTQYF | TGTGCCACGATAGCGGGGGGCCCTAGCACAGATACGCAGTATTTT
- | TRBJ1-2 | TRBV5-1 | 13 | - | CASSLTDHYGYTF | TGCGCCAGCAGCTTGACAGACCACTATGGCTACACCTTC
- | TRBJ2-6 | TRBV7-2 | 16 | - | CASSTRGRAGANVLTF | TGTGCCAGCAGCACTAGAGGTCGGGCGGGGGCCAACGTCCTGACTTTC
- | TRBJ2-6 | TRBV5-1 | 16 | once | CASSFQGSSGANVLTF | TGCGCCAGCAGCTTCCAGGGGAGCTCTGGGGCCAACGTCCTGACTTTC
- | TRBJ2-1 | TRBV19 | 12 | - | CASSIARSEQFF | TGTGCCAGTAGTATAGCGCGGAGTGAGCAGTTCTTC
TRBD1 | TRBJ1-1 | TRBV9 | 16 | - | CASSVIPGQGNTEAFF | TGTGCCAGCAGCGTAATCCCGGGACAGGGGAACACTGAAGCTTTCTTT
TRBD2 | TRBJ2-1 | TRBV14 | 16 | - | CASSQYSGRLYNEQFF | TGTGCCAGCAGCCAGTATAGCGGGCGATTGTACAATGAGCAGTTCTTC
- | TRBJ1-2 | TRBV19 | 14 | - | CASSPQGQLGGYTF | TGTGCCAGTAGTCCCCAAGGGCAACTAGGGGGCTACACCTTC
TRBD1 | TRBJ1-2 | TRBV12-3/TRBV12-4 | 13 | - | CASSFTGGQGWTF | TGTGCCAGCAGTTTTACCGGGGGACAGGGGTGGACCTTC
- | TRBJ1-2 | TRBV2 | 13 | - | CATRTDLNYGYTF | TGTGCCACCAGGACAGACCTCAACTATGGCTACACCTTC
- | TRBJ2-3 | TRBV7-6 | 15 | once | CASSPGLTRTDTQYF | TGTGCCAGCAGCCCGGGACTTACAAGGACAGATACGCAGTATTTT
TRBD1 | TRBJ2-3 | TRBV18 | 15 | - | CASSPRTGSTDTQYF | TGTGCCAGCTCACCTAGGACAGGGAGCACAGATACGCAGTATTTT
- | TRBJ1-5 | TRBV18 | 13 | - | CASSPGQHQPQHF | TGTGCCAGCTCACCGGGACAACATCAGCCCCAGCATTTT
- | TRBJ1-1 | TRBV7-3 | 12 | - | CASSSVNTEAFF | TGTGCCAGCAGTTCGGTCAACACTGAAGCTTTCTTT